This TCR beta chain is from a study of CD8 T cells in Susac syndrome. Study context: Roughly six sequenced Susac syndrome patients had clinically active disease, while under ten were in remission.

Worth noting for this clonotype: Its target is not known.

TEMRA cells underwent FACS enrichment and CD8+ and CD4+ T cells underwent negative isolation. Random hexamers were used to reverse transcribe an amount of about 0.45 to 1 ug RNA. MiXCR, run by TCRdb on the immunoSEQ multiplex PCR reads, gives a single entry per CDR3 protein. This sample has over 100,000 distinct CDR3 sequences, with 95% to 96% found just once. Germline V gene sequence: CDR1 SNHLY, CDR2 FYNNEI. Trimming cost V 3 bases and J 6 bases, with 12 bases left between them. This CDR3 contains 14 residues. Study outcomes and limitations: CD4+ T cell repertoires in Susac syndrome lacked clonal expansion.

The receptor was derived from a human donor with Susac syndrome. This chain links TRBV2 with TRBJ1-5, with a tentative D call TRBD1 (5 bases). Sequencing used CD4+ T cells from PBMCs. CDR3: CASSDRESSQPQHF. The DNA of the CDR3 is TGTGCCAGCAGTGACAGGGAAAGTAGTCAGCCCCAGCATTTT.